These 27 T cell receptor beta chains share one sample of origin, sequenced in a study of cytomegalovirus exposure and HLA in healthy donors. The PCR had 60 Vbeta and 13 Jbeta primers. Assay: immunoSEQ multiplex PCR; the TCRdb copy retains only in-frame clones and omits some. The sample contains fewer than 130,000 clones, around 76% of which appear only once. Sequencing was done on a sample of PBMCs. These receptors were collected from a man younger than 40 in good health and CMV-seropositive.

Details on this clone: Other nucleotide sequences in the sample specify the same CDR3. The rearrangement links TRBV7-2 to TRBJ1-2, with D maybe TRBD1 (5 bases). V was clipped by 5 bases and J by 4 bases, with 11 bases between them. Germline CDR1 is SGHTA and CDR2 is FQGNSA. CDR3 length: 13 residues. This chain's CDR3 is CASSLQGSYGYTF. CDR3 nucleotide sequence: TGTGCCAGCAGCCTTCAGGGCAGCTATGGCTACACCTTC.

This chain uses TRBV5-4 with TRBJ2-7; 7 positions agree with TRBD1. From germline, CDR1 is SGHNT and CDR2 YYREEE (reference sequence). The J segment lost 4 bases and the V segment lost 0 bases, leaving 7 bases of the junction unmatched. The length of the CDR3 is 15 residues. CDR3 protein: CASSLGQGVMYEQYF. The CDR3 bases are TGTGCCAGCAGCTTGGGCCAGGGGGTTATGTACGAGCAGTACTTC. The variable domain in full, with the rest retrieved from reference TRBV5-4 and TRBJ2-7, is ETGVTQSPTHLIKTRGQQVTLRCSSQSGHNTVSWYQQALGQGPQFIFQYYREEENGRGNFPPRFSGLQFPNYSSELNVNALELDDSALYLCASSLGQGVMYEQYFGPGTRLTVT.

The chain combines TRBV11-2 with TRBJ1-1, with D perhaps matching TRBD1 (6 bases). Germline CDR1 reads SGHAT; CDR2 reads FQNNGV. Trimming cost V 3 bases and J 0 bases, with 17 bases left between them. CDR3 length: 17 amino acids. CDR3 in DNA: TGTGCCAGCAGCTTCGCCGCGGGGGGCGTTATGAACACTGAAGCTTTCTTT. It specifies CASSFAAGGVMNTEAFF.

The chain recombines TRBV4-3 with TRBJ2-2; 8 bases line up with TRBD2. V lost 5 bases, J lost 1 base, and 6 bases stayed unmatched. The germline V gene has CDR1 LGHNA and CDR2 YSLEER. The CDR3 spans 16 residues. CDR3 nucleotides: TGCGCCAGCAGCTCTGGCCTAGCGGGGAACACCGGGGAGCTGTTTTTT. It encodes CASSSGLAGNTGELFF.

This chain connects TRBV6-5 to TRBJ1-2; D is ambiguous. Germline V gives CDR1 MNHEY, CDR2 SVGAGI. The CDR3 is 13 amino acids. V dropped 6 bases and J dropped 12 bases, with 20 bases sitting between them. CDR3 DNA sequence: TGTGCCAGCAGCCCCCTGACTGGAAGGTGGAACACCTTC. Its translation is CASSPLTGRWNTF.

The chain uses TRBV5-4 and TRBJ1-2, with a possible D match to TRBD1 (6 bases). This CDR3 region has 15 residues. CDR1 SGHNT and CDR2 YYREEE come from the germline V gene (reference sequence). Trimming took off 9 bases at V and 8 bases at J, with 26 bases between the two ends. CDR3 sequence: CATTGIFTGSGGYTF. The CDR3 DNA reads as TGTGCCACCACGGGGATCTTTACAGGGTCAGGAGGCTACACCTTC. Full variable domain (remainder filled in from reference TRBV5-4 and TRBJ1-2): ETGVTQSPTHLIKTRGQQVTLRCSSQSGHNTVSWYQQALGQGPQFIFQYYREEENGRGNFPPRFSGLQFPNYSSELNVNALELDDSALYLCATTGIFTGSGGYTFGSGTRLTVV.

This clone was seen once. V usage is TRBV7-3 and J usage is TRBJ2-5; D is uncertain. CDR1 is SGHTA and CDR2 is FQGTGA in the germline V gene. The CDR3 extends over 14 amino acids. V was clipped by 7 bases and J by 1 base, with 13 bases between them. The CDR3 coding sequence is TGTGCCAGCAACCCGACGGGTACCCAAGAGACCCAGTACTTC. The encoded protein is CASNPTGTQETQYF. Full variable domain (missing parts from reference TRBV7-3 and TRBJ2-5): GAGVSQTPSNKVTEKGKYVELRCDPISGHTALYWYRQSLGQGPEFLIYFQGTGAADDSGLPNDRFFAVRPEGSVSTLKIQRTERGDSAVYLCASNPTGTQETQYFGPGTRLLVL.

The CDR3: CASSLRQRTTEAFF. Here the CDR3 DNA reads TGTGCCAGCAGTTTACGGCAGCGTACCACTGAAGCTTTCTTT. V usage is TRBV28 and J usage is TRBJ1-1; no clear D. CDR1 and CDR2 (germline): MDHEN, SYDVKM. With 2 bases removed from V and 4 bases from J, the gap between germline ends came to 11 bases. The CDR3 runs 14 residues.

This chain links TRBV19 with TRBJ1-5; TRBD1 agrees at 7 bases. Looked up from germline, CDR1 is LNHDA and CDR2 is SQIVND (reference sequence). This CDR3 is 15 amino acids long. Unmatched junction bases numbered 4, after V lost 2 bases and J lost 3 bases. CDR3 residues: CASSISGQHNQPQHF. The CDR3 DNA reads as TGTGCCAGTAGTATATCGGGACAGCACAATCAGCCCCAGCATTTT.

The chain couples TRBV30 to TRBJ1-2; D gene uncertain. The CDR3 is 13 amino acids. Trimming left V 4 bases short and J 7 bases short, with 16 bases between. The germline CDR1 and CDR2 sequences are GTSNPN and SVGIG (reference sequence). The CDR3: CAWTAGLFVGYTF. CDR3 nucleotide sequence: TGTGCCTGGACGGCAGGCTTATTTGTTGGCTACACCTTC.

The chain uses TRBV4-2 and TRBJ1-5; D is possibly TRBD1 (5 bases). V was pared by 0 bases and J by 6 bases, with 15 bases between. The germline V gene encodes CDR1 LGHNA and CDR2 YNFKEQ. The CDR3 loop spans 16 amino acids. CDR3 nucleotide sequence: TGTGCCAGCAGCCAAGAGATGGCGGGGGTAGGTCAGCCCCAGCATTTT. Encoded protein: CASSQEMAGVGQPQHF.

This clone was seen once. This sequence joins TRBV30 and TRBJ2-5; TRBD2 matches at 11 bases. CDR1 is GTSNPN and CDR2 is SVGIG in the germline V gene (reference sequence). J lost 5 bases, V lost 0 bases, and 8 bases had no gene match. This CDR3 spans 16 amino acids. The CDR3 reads CAWSVGSGGARETQYF. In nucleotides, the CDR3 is TGTGCCTGGAGTGTAGGTAGCGGGGGGGCCAGGGAGACCCAGTACTTC.

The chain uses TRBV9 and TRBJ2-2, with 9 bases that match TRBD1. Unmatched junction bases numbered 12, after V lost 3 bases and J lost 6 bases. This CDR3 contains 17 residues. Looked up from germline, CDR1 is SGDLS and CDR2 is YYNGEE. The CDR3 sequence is CASSAVNGTGRSGELFF. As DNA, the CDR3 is TGTGCCAGCAGCGCCGTAAACGGGACAGGGAGGTCCGGGGAGCTGTTTTTT.

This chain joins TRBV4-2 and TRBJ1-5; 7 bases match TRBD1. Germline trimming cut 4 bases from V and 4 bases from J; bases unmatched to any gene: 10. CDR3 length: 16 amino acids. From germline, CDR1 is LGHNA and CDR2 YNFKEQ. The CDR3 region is CASSPDRSYPNQPQHF. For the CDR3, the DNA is TGTGCCAGCAGCCCGGACAGGAGCTACCCGAATCAGCCCCAGCATTTT.

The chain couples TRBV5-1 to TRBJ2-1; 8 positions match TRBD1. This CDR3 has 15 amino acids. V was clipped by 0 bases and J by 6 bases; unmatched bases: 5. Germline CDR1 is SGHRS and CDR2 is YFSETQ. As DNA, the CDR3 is TGCGCCAGCAGCTTGGGGACAGGGCTCGTCAATGAGCAGTTCTTC. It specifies CASSLGTGLVNEQFF.

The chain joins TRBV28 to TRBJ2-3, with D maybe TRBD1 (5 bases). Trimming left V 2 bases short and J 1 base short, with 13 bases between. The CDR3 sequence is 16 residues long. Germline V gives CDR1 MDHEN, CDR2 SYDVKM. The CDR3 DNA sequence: TGTGCCAGCAGTTTAGAAGGGGATGCTGGCACAGATACGCAGTATTTT. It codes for CASSLEGDAGTDTQYF.

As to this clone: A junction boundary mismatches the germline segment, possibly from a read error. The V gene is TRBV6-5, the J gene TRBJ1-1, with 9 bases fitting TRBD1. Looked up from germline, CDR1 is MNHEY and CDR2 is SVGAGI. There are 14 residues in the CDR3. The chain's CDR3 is CASRLTGGNTQAFF. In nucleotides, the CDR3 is TGTGCCAGCAGATTGACAGGGGGGAACACTCAAGCTTTCTTT.

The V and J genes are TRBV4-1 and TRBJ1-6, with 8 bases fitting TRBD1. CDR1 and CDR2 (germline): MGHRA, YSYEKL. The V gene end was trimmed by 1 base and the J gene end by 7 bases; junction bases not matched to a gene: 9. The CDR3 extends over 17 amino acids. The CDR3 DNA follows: TGCGCCAGCAGCCAAGGGGCCCGACAGGGGCTGAATTCACCCCTCCACTTT. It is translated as CASSQGARQGLNSPLHF.

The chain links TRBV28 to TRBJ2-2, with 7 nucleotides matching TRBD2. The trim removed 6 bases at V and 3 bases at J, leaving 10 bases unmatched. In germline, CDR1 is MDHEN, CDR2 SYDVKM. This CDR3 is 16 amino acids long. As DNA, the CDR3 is TGTGCCAGCAGATCCCCCGGGAGGTCATACACCGGGGAGCTGTTTTTT. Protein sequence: CASRSPGRSYTGELFF.

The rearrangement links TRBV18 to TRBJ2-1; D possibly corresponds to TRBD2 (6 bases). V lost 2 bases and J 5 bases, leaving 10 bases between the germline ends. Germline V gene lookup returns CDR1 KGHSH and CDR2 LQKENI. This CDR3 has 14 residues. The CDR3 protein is CASSPSGRDNEQFF. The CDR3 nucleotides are TGTGCCAGCTCACCAAGCGGGCGGGACAATGAGCAGTTCTTC. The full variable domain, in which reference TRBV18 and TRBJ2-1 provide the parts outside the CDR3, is NAGVMQNPRHLVRRRGQEARLRCSPMKGHSHVYWYRQLPEEGLKFMVYLQKENIIDESGMPKERFSAEFPKEGPSILRIQQVVRGDSAAYFCASSPSGRDNEQFFGPGTRLTVL.

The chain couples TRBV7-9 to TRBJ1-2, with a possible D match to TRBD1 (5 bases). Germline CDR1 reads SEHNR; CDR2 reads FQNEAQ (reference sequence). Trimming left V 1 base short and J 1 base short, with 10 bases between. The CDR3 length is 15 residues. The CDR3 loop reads CASSLGGRLNYGYTF. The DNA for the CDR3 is TGTGCCAGCAGCTTAGGGGGCCGCCTTAACTATGGCTACACCTTC.

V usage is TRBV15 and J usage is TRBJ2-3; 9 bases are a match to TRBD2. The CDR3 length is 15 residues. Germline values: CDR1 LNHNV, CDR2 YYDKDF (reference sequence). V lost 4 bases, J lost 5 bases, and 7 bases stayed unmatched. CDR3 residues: CATSNRGGARDTQYF. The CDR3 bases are TGTGCCACCAGCAACCGCGGGGGGGCTAGAGATACGCAGTATTTT.

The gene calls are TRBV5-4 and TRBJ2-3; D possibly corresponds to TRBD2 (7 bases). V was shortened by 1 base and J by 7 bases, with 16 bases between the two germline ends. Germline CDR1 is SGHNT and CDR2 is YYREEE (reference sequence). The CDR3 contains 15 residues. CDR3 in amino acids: CASSLPGGGSNTQYF. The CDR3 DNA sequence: TGTGCCAGCAGCTTGCCGGGGGGCGGGTCGAATACGCAGTATTTT.

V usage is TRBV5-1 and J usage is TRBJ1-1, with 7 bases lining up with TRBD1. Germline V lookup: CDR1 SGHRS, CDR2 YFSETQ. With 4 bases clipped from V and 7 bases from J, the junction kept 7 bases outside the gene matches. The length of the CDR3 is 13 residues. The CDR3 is CASSGGTDREAFF. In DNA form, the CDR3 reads TGCGCCAGCAGCGGAGGGACAGACCGTGAAGCTTTCTTT.

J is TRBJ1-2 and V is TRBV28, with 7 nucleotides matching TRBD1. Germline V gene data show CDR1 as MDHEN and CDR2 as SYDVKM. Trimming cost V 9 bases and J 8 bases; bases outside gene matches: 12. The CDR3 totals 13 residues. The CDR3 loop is CASRQGREGGYTF. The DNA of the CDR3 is TGTGCCAGTAGACAGGGTCGGGAGGGGGGCTACACCTTC.

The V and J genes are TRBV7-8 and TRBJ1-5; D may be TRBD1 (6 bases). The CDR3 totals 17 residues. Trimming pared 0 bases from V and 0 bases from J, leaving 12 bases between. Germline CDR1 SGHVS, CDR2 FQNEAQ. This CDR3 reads CASSLAGPGASNQPQHF. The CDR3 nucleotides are TGTGCCAGCAGCTTAGCGGGTCCAGGGGCTAGCAATCAGCCCCAGCATTTT.

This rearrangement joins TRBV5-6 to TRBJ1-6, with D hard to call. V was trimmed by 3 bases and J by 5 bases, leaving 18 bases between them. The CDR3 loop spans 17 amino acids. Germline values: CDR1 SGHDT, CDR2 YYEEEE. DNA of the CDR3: TGTGCCAGCAGCTCGTATCCAGTAACCCTTAATAATTCACCCCTCCACTTT. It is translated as CASSSYPVTLNNSPLHF.